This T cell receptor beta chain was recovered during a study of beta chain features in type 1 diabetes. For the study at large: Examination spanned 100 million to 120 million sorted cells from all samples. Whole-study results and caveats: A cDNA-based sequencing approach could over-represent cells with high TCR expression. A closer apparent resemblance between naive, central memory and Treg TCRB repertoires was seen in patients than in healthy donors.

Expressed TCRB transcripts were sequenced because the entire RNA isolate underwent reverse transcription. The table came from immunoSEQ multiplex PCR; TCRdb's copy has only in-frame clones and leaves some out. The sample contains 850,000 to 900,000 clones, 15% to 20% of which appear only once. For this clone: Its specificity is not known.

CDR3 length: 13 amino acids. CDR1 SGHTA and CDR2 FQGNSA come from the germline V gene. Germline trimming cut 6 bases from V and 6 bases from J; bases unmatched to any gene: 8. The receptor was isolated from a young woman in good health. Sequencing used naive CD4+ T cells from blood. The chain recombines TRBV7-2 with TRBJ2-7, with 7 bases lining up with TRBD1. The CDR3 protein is CASRYPTGFEQYF. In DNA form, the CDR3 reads TGTGCCAGCAGATATCCGACAGGGTTCGAGCAGTACTTC.